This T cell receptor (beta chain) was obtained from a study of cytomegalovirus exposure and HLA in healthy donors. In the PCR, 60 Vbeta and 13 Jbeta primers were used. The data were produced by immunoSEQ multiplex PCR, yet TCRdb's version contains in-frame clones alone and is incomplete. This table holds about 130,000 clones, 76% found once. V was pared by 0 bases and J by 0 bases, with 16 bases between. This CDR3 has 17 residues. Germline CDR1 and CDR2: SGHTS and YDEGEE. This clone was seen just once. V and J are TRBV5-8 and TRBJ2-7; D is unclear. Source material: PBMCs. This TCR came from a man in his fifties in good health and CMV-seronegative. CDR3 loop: CASSLGEFTEDSYEQYF. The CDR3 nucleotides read TGTGCCAGCAGCTTGGGCGAATTTACAGAAGACTCCTACGAGCAGTACTTC.